This entry lists 17 T cell receptor beta chains sequenced from one sample in a study of cytomegalovirus exposure and HLA in healthy donors. This PCR relied on a set of 60 Vbeta primers and 13 Jbeta primers. Clones were read by immunoSEQ multiplex PCR, and TCRdb kept only the in-frame ones, dropping some. The sample has about 170,000 clones, roughly 80% seen once. Sequences were obtained from PBMCs. These receptors all come from a male donor in good health and CMV-seronegative.

The chain is built from TRBV4-3 and TRBJ2-1, with TRBD2 identical over 7 bases. Germline trimming cut 4 bases from V and 7 bases from J; bases unmatched to any gene: 7. The germline CDR1 and CDR2 sequences are LGHNA and YSLEER. The CDR3 is made up of 14 amino acids. CDR3 DNA sequence: TGCGCCAGCAGCCCCCGACTAGCACAGAATGAGCAGTTCTTC. Translating gives CASSPRLAQNEQFF.

The CDR3 nucleotides are TGCAGCGTTGGGGAGAGGGCCCGCTACGAGCAGTACTTC. Its protein is CSVGERARYEQYF. The chain uses TRBV29-1 and TRBJ2-7, with a possible D match to TRBD2 (5 bases). In germline, CDR1 is SQVTM, CDR2 ANQGSEA. V was cut by 4 bases and J by 3 bases, with 13 bases left in between. This CDR3 has 13 residues.

CDR3 amino acids: CASTMTGPTEAFF. Written as DNA, the CDR3 is TGTGCCAGCACCATGACAGGCCCCACTGAAGCTTTCTTT. The V and J genes are TRBV28 and TRBJ1-1; the D gene is possibly TRBD1 (6 bases). Trimming took off 7 bases at V and 4 bases at J, with 13 bases between the two ends. Germline V gives CDR1 MDHEN, CDR2 SYDVKM. CDR3 length: 13 amino acids.

CDR3: CASSLRAGGTRGELFF. The CDR3 region has the DNA TGTGCCAGCAGTCTACGCGCGGGAGGGACTAGGGGGGAGCTGTTTTTT. The genes are TRBV27 and TRBJ2-2, with 9 bases lining up with TRBD2. CDR3 length equals 16 residues. The germline V gene has CDR1 MNHEY and CDR2 SMNVEV (reference sequence). The ends lost 5 bases at V and 8 bases at J; junction bases unmatched: 12.

V and J are TRBV7-8 and TRBJ2-1; TRBD2 matches at 13 bases. Trimming removed 2 bases from V and 2 bases from J; junction bases left unmatched: 9. Germline loops: CDR1 SGHVS, CDR2 FQNEAQ. This CDR3 region has 19 residues. CDR3 in DNA: TGTGCCAGCAGCTTACCATCCGGGACTAGCGGGACCGCCTACAATGAGCAGTTCTTC. It encodes CASSLPSGTSGTAYNEQFF.

V usage is TRBV29-1 and J usage is TRBJ2-1, with TRBD2 matching 8 bases. The V gene end was trimmed by 8 bases and the J gene end by 4 bases; junction bases not matched to a gene: 10. In germline, CDR1 is SQVTM, CDR2 ANQGSEA. The CDR3 is 14 residues long. CDR3 DNA: TGCAGCTCAAAGTTAGCGGGGTCGTACAATGAGCAGTTCTTC. This encodes CSSKLAGSYNEQFF.

The rearrangement joins TRBV7-9 to TRBJ2-1; tentative D call: TRBD2 (6 bases). V shed 5 bases and J shed 0 bases, with 14 bases lying between them. This CDR3 region has 16 residues. Per the germline V gene, CDR1 is SEHNR and CDR2 is FQNEAQ (reference sequence). CDR3 sequence: CASSTTSSRSYNEQFF. In DNA form, the CDR3 reads TGTGCCAGCAGCACAACTAGCAGCCGCTCCTACAATGAGCAGTTCTTC.

The chain recombines TRBV9 with TRBJ2-2, with 10 bases aligning to TRBD2. J lost 0 bases, V lost 4 bases, and 9 bases had no gene match. CDR1 is SGDLS and CDR2 is YYNGEE in the germline V gene. CDR3 length: 18 residues. In nucleotides, the CDR3 is TGTGCCAGCAGCCCTCGGACTAGCGGCGCCGCGAACACCGGGGAGCTGTTTTTT. It is translated as CASSPRTSGAANTGELFF.

This sequence joins TRBV5-1 and TRBJ2-5; the match to TRBD2 covers 9 bases. CDR1 is SGHRS and CDR2 is YFSETQ in the germline V gene. Trimming took 0 bases from V and 5 from J; bases not matched to a gene: 8. The CDR3 totals 16 residues. Here the CDR3 reads CASSLVLAGEGETQYF. CDR3 nucleotide sequence: TGCGCCAGCAGCTTGGTCTTAGCGGGAGAGGGGGAGACCCAGTACTTC.

This sequence joins TRBV4-3 and TRBJ2-5, with D possibly matching TRBD2 (6 bases). The DNA end is more similar to TRBJ2-7, so the J call may be wrong. Germline lookup yields CDR1 LGHNA and CDR2 YSLEER. The CDR3 spans 15 residues. CDR3 loop: CASSQEAGSPYEQYF. The CDR3 DNA reads as TGCGCCAGCAGCCAAGAGGCGGGGTCACCCTACGAGCAGTACTTC.

This clone was seen a few times. V usage is TRBV2 and J usage is TRBJ1-2, with a possible D match to TRBD1 (5 bases). This CDR3 has 12 residues. V was pared by 6 bases and J by 6 bases, with 11 bases between. Germline lookup yields CDR1 SNHLY and CDR2 FYNNEI. The CDR3 DNA sequence: TGTGCCAGCAGAGGCAGGGTCCATGGCTACACCTTC. This codes for CASRGRVHGYTF.

V is TRBV6-5 and J is TRBJ2-5; 8 nucleotides agree with TRBD2. Judging by the DNA end, TRBJ2-7 fits better; the J call may be wrong. This CDR3 contains 16 residues. Per the germline V gene, CDR1 is MNHEY and CDR2 is SVGAGI. CDR3 region: CASSSGRAGGSYEQYF. The CDR3 DNA sequence: TGTGCCAGCAGTTCCGGGAGGGCGGGGGGCTCCTACGAGCAGTACTTC.

This clone was counted a few times. This chain joins TRBV5-4 and TRBJ2-5; 7 nucleotides line up with TRBD1. J lost 4 bases, V lost 0 bases, and 0 bases had no gene match. From germline, CDR1 is SGHNT and CDR2 YYREEE (reference sequence). The CDR3 spans 13 residues. In nucleotides, the CDR3 is TGTGCCAGCAGCTTGGCAGGGGGAGAGACCCAGTACTTC. Protein sequence: CASSLAGGETQYF.

The chain links TRBV4-3 to TRBJ2-7; TRBD1 matches at 7 bases. The V and J ends lost 2 bases and 6 bases, in that order; junction bases with no gene match: 13. The CDR3 loop spans 16 amino acids. From germline, CDR1 is LGHNA and CDR2 YSLEER. The CDR3 spells CASSQNLPGTAGEQYF. The CDR3 nucleotides read TGCGCCAGCAGCCAAAACTTGCCGGGGACAGCTGGCGAGCAGTACTTC.

The chain employs TRBV5-1 and TRBJ1-4, with 7 bases lining up with TRBD1. CDR1 is SGHRS, CDR2 YFSETQ, per germline. J was trimmed by 7 bases and V by 4 bases; bases with no gene match: 10. The CDR3 is made up of 15 amino acids. CDR3 DNA: TGCGCCAGCAGCCCCTACACAGGGGCCGTTGAAAAACTGTTTTTT. This encodes CASSPYTGAVEKLFF. The full variable domain, its missing parts supplied by reference TRBV5-1 and TRBJ1-4, is KAGVTQTPRYLIKTRGQQVTLSCSPISGHRSVSWYQQTPGQGLQFLFEYFSETQRNKGNFPGRFSGRQFSNSRSEMNVSTLELGDSALYLCASSPYTGAVEKLFFGSGTQLSVL.

The V gene is TRBV6-5, the J gene TRBJ2-7; 10 bases are a match to TRBD1. Unmatched junction bases numbered 7, after V lost 8 bases and J lost 3 bases. This CDR3 contains 14 residues. Germline-derived CDR1 and CDR2 are MNHEY and SVGAGI. CDR3: CASGGRTGGYEQYF. CDR3 coding DNA: TGTGCCAGCGGAGGAAGGACAGGGGGCTACGAGCAGTACTTC.

The rearrangement joins TRBV10-3 to TRBJ2-5, with TRBD2 matching 7 bases. CDR1 is ENHRY, CDR2 SYGVKD, per germline. The CDR3 totals 13 residues. Germline trimming cut 5 bases from V and 4 bases from J; bases unmatched to any gene: 4. The CDR3: CAISTGLGETQYF. The CDR3 DNA follows: TGTGCCATCAGTACCGGACTAGGAGAGACCCAGTACTTC.